Sequencing of this T cell receptor beta chain was carried out in a study of shared clonotypes between healthy human individuals. Notes on the study in general: At large depth, rarefaction still showed sorted-subset sequencing to be incomplete. The four-donor shared clonotypes exceeded non-shared clonotypes in generation probability, with non-shared ones scoring lower. It was observed that approximately 5% of naive CD4 clonotypes were shared across several donors.

A word on this clone: Its antigen is unidentified.

At deep level, the assay was performed. TCRdb keeps only in-frame clones here, not all; method: immunoSEQ multiplex PCR. The sample comprises about 2 million clones, 85% to 95% of which are singletons, and 0.13% rests with the top ten. V dropped 3 bases and J dropped 7; count of bases not matched to a gene: 6. The CDR3 has 14 amino acids. Looked up from germline, CDR1 is SGHNT and CDR2 is YENEEA. Specimen: naive CD4+ T cells sorted from blood. Stated subset: CD45RA+ positively selected. The clonotype comes from a man aged 18 to 30 in good health. The J gene is TRBJ2-5, the V gene TRBV11-3; TRBD1 aligns across 9 bases. CDR3 in amino acids: CASSLGTGLATQYF. The CDR3 nucleotides read TGTGCCAGCAGCTTGGGGACAGGGCTAGCGACCCAGTACTTC.